The 29 T cell receptor beta chains given below trace back to one sample, sequenced in a study of a mutant IDH1 vaccine in newly diagnosed glioma. Repertoires were generated with immunoSEQ multiplex PCR, while TCRdb's copy carries only in-frame clones and drops some. The data show tens of thousands of clones, approximately 89% seen once. Regarding time point: baseline, week 1 (first vaccination visit). Treatment of the sample: pre-vaccination baseline after standard-of-care therapy. The sample in question was PBMCs, obtained from a glioma patient treated with radiotherapy, temozolomide or both. The receptors shown here come from a man aged 30-40 years with glioma.

This clone was detected only once. The V and J genes are TRBV30 and TRBJ2-7, with a weak D call TRBD1 (5 bases). The CDR3 contains 12 residues. Germline V gene lookup returns CDR1 GTSNPN and CDR2 SVGIG (reference sequence). V shed 1 base and J shed 6 bases, with 10 bases lying between them. CDR3 sequence reads: CAWSGGYSEQYF. CDR3 sequence (DNA): TGTGCCTGGAGTGGGGGCTATAGCGAGCAGTACTTC.

This chain uses TRBV29-1 with TRBJ2-1; D unresolved. V shed 0 bases and J shed 6 bases, with 9 bases lying between them. This CDR3 has 13 amino acids. In germline, CDR1 is SQVTM, CDR2 ANQGSEA. CDR3: CSVEDGRGNEQFF. CDR3 in DNA: TGCAGCGTTGAAGATGGCCGAGGCAATGAGCAGTTCTTC.

This rearrangement joins TRBV5-1 to TRBJ2-5; D is unresolved. Between the trimmed V and J ends, which lost 4 bases and 1 base, there was a span of 20 bases. Per germline, CDR1 SGHRS and CDR2 YFSETQ. The CDR3 is 17 residues long. CDR3 in DNA: TGCGCCAGCAGCCGCCCCGGTGACCCGACTCCCCAAGAGACCCAGTACTTC. Residues: CASSRPGDPTPQETQYF. Filled out from reference TRBV5-1 and TRBJ2-5, the complete variable domain reads KAGVTQTPRYLIKTRGQQVTLSCSPISGHRSVSWYQQTPGQGLQFLFEYFSETQRNKGNFPGRFSGRQFSNSRSEMNVSTLELGDSALYLCASSRPGDPTPQETQYFGPGTRLLVL.

This clone showed up just a few times. This sequence joins TRBV5-1 and TRBJ2-7; TRBD2 matches 12 bases. CDR1 is SGHRS and CDR2 is YFSETQ in the germline V gene. J gave up 2 bases and V 0 bases, and 6 bases lay outside the gene matches. The CDR3 spans 17 residues. In DNA form, the CDR3 reads TGCGCCAGCAGCTTGGAGTCTAGCGGGAGGGCGACCTACGAGCAGTACTTC. It encodes CASSLESSGRATYEQYF.

This chain connects TRBV5-1 to TRBJ1-1, with 9 bases matching TRBD1. There are 17 residues in the CDR3. J gave up 4 bases and V 4 bases, and 14 bases lay outside the gene matches. Germline CDR1 reads SGHRS; CDR2 reads YFSETQ. The CDR3 loop is CASSRGPPGQGSTEAFF. The CDR3 region has the DNA TGCGCCAGCAGCCGAGGCCCTCCGGGACAGGGTTCCACTGAAGCTTTCTTT.

V is TRBV10-1 and J is TRBJ2-3; D possibly corresponds to TRBD2 (7 bases). The V and J ends lost 11 bases and 5 bases respectively, with 20 bases between them. The germline gives CDR1 WNHNN, CDR2 SYGVQD (reference sequence). The CDR3 extends over 14 amino acids. DNA of the CDR3: TGCGCCGTCGGGGCGGCGGGGGCCCAAGATACGCAGTATTTT. Residues: CAVGAAGAQDTQYF.

The V gene is TRBV6-5, the J gene TRBJ1-2; a possible D gene is TRBD1 (5 bases). This CDR3 has 15 amino acids. Trimming left V 5 bases short and J 2 bases short, with 15 bases between. Per the germline V gene, CDR1 is MNHEY and CDR2 is SVGAGI. As DNA, the CDR3 is TGTGCCAGCAGTGTTTCAATGGGGGTGAACTATGGCTACACCTTC. The encoded protein is CASSVSMGVNYGYTF.

This clone was detected once. V usage is TRBV4-1 and J usage is TRBJ1-5, with TRBD1 matching over 9 bases. V shed 1 base, J shed 12 bases, and the junction held 10 bases outside the gene matches. Germline loops: CDR1 MGHRA, CDR2 YSYEKL. CDR3 size: 15 residues. CDR3 bases: TGCGCCAGCAGCCAAGTCGGGACAGGGCTAAGAGTCCAGCATTTT. Protein sequence: CASSQVGTGLRVQHF.

V is TRBV5-1 and J is TRBJ1-3, with D unresolved. Trimming pared 3 bases from V and 0 bases from J, leaving 7 bases between. There are 14 residues in the CDR3. Per the germline V gene, CDR1 is SGHRS and CDR2 is YFSETQ. The CDR3 DNA reads as TGCGCCAGCAGCTCCGACCCCTCTGGAAACACCATATATTTT. It encodes CASSSDPSGNTIYF.

The V gene is TRBV5-1, the J gene TRBJ1-2, with 8 bases aligning to TRBD1. V was pared by 0 bases and J by 0 bases, with 7 bases of the junction left unmatched. The V gene's germline CDR1 is SGHRS and CDR2 YFSETQ. This CDR3 contains 17 residues. The chain's CDR3 is CASSLAAGTGANYGYTF. CDR3 nucleotide sequence: TGCGCCAGCAGCTTGGCCGCTGGGACAGGAGCTAACTATGGCTACACCTTC.

The chain combines TRBV10-2 with TRBJ2-3, with D perhaps given as TRBD1 or TRBD2 (5 bases each). The CDR3 extends over 12 amino acids. The V and J ends lost 8 bases and 0 bases respectively, with 6 bases between them. CDR1 is WSHSY and CDR2 is SAAADI in the germline V gene. This CDR3 reads CASGTSTDTQYF. DNA for the CDR3: TGCGCCAGCGGGACCAGCACAGATACGCAGTATTTT.

The V gene is TRBV14, the J gene TRBJ2-5; 9 bases agree with TRBD2. V lost 6 bases and J lost 5; bases outside the gene matches: 7. The germline V gene has CDR1 SGHDN and CDR2 FVKESK. This CDR3 is built from 14 residues. CDR3 residues: CASRVSGSKETQYF. CDR3 nucleotide sequence: TGTGCCAGCAGGGTTAGCGGGAGCAAGGAGACCCAGTACTTC. The whole variable domain, remainder taken from reference TRBV14 and TRBJ2-5, is EAGVTQFPSHSVIEKGQTVTLRCDPISGHDNLYWYRRVMGKEIKFLLHFVKESKQDESGMPNNRFLAERTGGTYSTLKVQPAELEDSGVYFCASRVSGSKETQYFGPGTRLLVL.

This clone was seen a handful of times. Other DNA sequences in the same sample also yield this CDR3. The rearrangement links TRBV5-1 to TRBJ2-1; the match to TRBD2 covers 9 bases. CDR1 and CDR2 from the germline V gene are SGHRS and YFSETQ. CDR3 length: 15 residues. With 3 bases clipped from V and 1 base from J, the junction kept 2 bases outside the gene matches. CDR3 nucleotides: TGCGCCAGCAGCTCCACTAGCGGGTCCTACAATGAGCAGTTCTTC. Translation gives CASSSTSGSYNEQFF.

This clone was observed a single time. The V call is TRBV7-9, the J call TRBJ2-1; 10 nucleotides agree with TRBD2. Germline V gene lookup returns CDR1 SEHNR and CDR2 FQNEAQ (reference sequence). This CDR3 region has 16 residues. Trimming cost V 3 bases and J 8 bases; bases outside gene matches: 10. CDR3 sequence (DNA): TGTGCCAGCAGCTTGCCTCTAGCGGGAGTTCAGCATGAGCAGTTCTTC. Translated, it gives CASSLPLAGVQHEQFF.

This clone was counted a few times. V usage is TRBV14 and J usage is TRBJ2-1; 7 positions match TRBD2. The CDR3 spans 14 residues. Germline V gene sequence: CDR1 SGHDN, CDR2 FVKESK. V lost 6 bases to trimming and J lost 4 bases; unmatched junction nucleotides: 6. CDR3 sequence: CASRGGSPYNEQFF. The CDR3 DNA reads TGTGCCAGCAGAGGCGGGAGCCCTTACAATGAGCAGTTCTTC.

The sample holds a few counts of this clone. The sample carries other DNA sequences with the same CDR3. The chain employs TRBV6-1 and TRBJ2-7; D remains ambiguous. From germline, CDR1 is MNHNS and CDR2 SASEGT. V lost 3 bases and J 0 bases, leaving 6 bases between the germline ends. The CDR3 spans 13 residues. The CDR3 here is CASSEGDSYEQYF. The CDR3 bases are TGTGCCAGCAGTGAGGGTGACTCCTACGAGCAGTACTTC.

The chain employs TRBV27 and TRBJ1-5; a possible D gene is TRBD1 (5 bases). The CDR3 totals 14 residues. Germline CDR1 MNHEY, CDR2 SMNVEV (reference sequence). Deletions cut 4 bases from V and 3 bases from J, with 10 bases between. The CDR3 sequence: CASSSGQFNQPQHF. The CDR3 DNA is TGTGCCAGCAGTTCGGGGCAATTCAATCAGCCCCAGCATTTT.

The chain links TRBV6-1 to TRBJ2-3; D uncertain. Trimming pared 1 base from V and 6 bases from J, leaving 8 bases between. The length of the CDR3 is 13 residues. Germline loops: CDR1 MNHNS, CDR2 SASEGT. This CDR3 reads CASSEGSWDTQYF. In nucleotides, the CDR3 is TGTGCCAGCAGTGAAGGCTCCTGGGATACGCAGTATTTT.

CDR3 region: CASGLEPLQGAEYEQYF. DNA for the CDR3: TGTGCTAGTGGTTTAGAACCCCTACAGGGAGCTGAATACGAGCAGTACTTC. This sequence joins TRBV12-5 and TRBJ2-7, with D perhaps TRBD1 (6 bases). V lost 3 bases, J lost 4 bases, and 22 bases lay in between. The CDR3 loop spans 17 amino acids. Germline V gene data show CDR1 as LGHNT and CDR2 as FRNRAP. The complete variable domain, with remaining parts taken from reference TRBV12-5 and TRBJ2-7, reads DARVTQTPRHKVTEMGQEVTMRCQPILGHNTVFWYRQTMMQGLELLAYFRNRAPLDDSGMPKDRFSAEMPDATLATLKIQPSEPRDSAVYFCASGLEPLQGAEYEQYFGPGTRLTVT.

The genes are TRBV13 and TRBJ2-2; D possibly corresponds to TRBD1 (6 bases). CDR3 length equals 17 residues. Trimming removed 5 bases from V and 1 base from J, with 17 bases in between. Germline V gene lookup returns CDR1 PRHDT and CDR2 FYEKMQ (reference sequence). The DNA of the CDR3 is TGTGCCAGCAGCCTGCCGGCAGGGGCGGGGAACACCGGGGAGCTGTTTTTT. Amino acid sequence: CASSLPAGAGNTGELFF.

The V and J genes are TRBV6-4 and TRBJ2-5; D may correspond to TRBD1 or TRBD2 (5 bases each). The V and J ends lost 6 bases and 5 bases respectively, with 16 bases between them. CDR1 and CDR2 from the germline V gene are MRHNA and SNTAGT. The CDR3 spans 14 residues. The CDR3 is CASREGTGLETQYF. The CDR3, as DNA: TGTGCCAGCAGGGAAGGGACGGGATTGGAGACCCAGTACTTC.

The chain links TRBV30 to TRBJ1-2; no clear D gene. CDR3 length: 14 residues. Trimming left V 2 bases short and J 2 bases short, with 12 bases between. The germline V gene has CDR1 GTSNPN and CDR2 SVGIG (reference sequence). CDR3: CAWSLEGENYGYTF. The CDR3 nucleotides are TGTGCCTGGAGTTTGGAGGGCGAGAACTATGGCTACACCTTC.

The CDR3 region has the DNA TGTGCCATCAGTGACAGGGTCACCTACGAGCAGTACTTC. Its protein product is CAISDRVTYEQYF. The V gene is TRBV10-3, the J gene TRBJ2-7; possibly TRBD1 for D (5 bases). The CDR3 runs to 13 residues. The V end was cut by 3 bases, the J end by 2 bases, with 8 bases between. The V gene's germline CDR1 is ENHRY and CDR2 SYGVKD.

The chain combines TRBV29-1 with TRBJ1-1, with 7 nucleotides matching TRBD1. CDR1 is SQVTM and CDR2 is ANQGSEA in the germline V gene. The CDR3 length is 16 residues. After removal of 5 bases from V and 2 bases from J, the junction contained 14 bases not matched to a gene. The CDR3 protein is CSVWRGTGAGNTEAFF. In DNA, the CDR3 is TGCAGCGTTTGGAGGGGTACAGGGGCCGGTAACACTGAAGCTTTCTTT.

The V call is TRBV4-1, the J call TRBJ2-5; maybe TRBD2 (6 bases). This CDR3 has 14 residues. The ends were cut back, 3 bases at V and 2 bases at J, with 10 bases in the middle. Germline CDR1 MGHRA, CDR2 YSYEKL. The CDR3 sequence: CASSHGDWQETQYF. The CDR3 DNA reads as TGCGCCAGCAGCCACGGGGACTGGCAAGAGACCCAGTACTTC.

J is TRBJ1-5 and V is TRBV2, with 12 bases that match TRBD1. Trimming at V came to 6 bases and at J to 4 bases, leaving 4 bases not matched to a gene. The CDR3 is made up of 15 amino acids. CDR1 and CDR2 from the germline V gene are SNHLY and FYNNEI. In DNA, the CDR3 is TGTGCCAGCAGGGGACAGGGGGCGGGTAATCAGCCCCAGCATTTT. Translating gives CASRGQGAGNQPQHF. Complete variable domain (other parts from reference TRBV2 and TRBJ1-5): EPEVTQTPSHQVTQMGQEVILRCVPISNHLYFYWYRQILGQKVEFLVSFYNNEISEKSEIFDDQFSVERPDGSNFTLKIRSTKLEDSAMYFCASRGQGAGNQPQHFGDGTRLSIL.

The J gene is TRBJ1-1, the V gene TRBV5-5, with TRBD1 as a possible D gene (5 bases). The CDR3 has 14 amino acids. The ends were cut back, 4 bases at V and 1 base at J, with 11 bases in the middle. Germline V gene data show CDR1 as SGHKS and CDR2 as YYEKEE (reference sequence). CDR3 protein: CASSPERGNTEAFF. The DNA of the CDR3 is TGTGCCAGCAGCCCGGAGAGGGGGAACACTGAAGCTTTCTTT.

The genes are TRBV4-2 and TRBJ2-7; no clear D gene. This CDR3 contains 13 residues. The V gene lost 0 bases and the J gene lost 2 bases, with 5 bases spanning the gap. The germline V gene has CDR1 LGHNA and CDR2 YNFKEQ. CDR3 bases: TGTGCCAGCAGCCAAGAAACGACCTACGAGCAGTACTTC. Its translation: CASSQETTYEQYF.

In this sample, this clone turned up once. The chain links TRBV7-9 to TRBJ2-7; D uncertain. The CDR3 runs to 13 residues. The V end was cut by 0 bases, the J end by 4 bases, with 7 bases between. Germline lookup yields CDR1 SEHNR and CDR2 FQNEAQ (reference sequence). The CDR3 DNA sequence: TGTGCCAGCAGCTTAGCGCGGTCTTACGAGCAGTACTTC. Translation gives CASSLARSYEQYF.